This TCR beta chain was retrieved from a study of Tregs in tolerant kidney transplant recipients. CD4+CD25+CD127- Tregs, CD4+CD25- non-Tregs, CD4 and CD8 cells were sorted. As concerns this clone: Its antigen is unidentified.

This CDR3 has 12 residues. V lost 3 bases, J lost 8 bases, and 10 bases lay in between. CDR1 is MNHEY, CDR2 SVGAGI, per germline. Assay used: immunoSEQ multiplex PCR; TCRdb lists only in-frame clones, some missing. The table records roughly 250,000 clones, about 86% of them present only once. Notes on the study in general: Expanding Tregs on activated donor B cells appeared to best identify donor-specific TCRbeta clones. Biological reproducibility was not directly addressed, but technical replication error appeared minimal. Findings come from small patient numbers and require larger validation.

The TCR originated in a human donor in good health. Sequencing was done on a sample of CD4+ T cells from blood. V and J are TRBV6-5 and TRBJ1-1; possibly TRBD1 for D (5 bases). CDR3 protein: CASSYAGEEAFF. CDR3 nucleotide sequence: TGTGCCAGCAGTTATGCGGGGGAGGAAGCTTTCTTT.